These 22 T cell receptor beta chains were sequenced from one sample in a study of T and B cells in COVID-19 patients. Each TRB amplification used about 250-550 ng of genomic DNA from blood. Multiplex PCR with BIOMED2 TRB-A/B primer pools amplified TRB rearrangements. TCRdb used MiXCR to reprocess the multiplex PCR reads, holding one entry per CDR3 protein. Of 20,000 or so distinct CDR3 sequences in the sample, over 30% were seen once. Sequencing was carried out using blood. The receptor set was obtained from a human donor with active COVID-19.

The rearrangement links TRBV20-1 to TRBJ2-1, with 11 positions matching TRBD2. Trimming at V came to 5 bases and at J to 9 bases, leaving 12 bases not matched to a gene. The CDR3 covers 15 residues. The germline CDR1 and CDR2 sequences are DFQATT and SNEGSKA (reference sequence). CDR3 coding DNA: TGCAGTGCTGAAAATAGCGGGGGGGTCCCGTTTGAGCAGTTCTTC. This sequence encodes CSAENSGGVPFEQFF.

This clonotype was found once. The chain combines TRBV7-6 with TRBJ1-1, with 7 bases lining up with TRBD1. Germline V gives CDR1 SGHVS, CDR2 FNYEAQ. CDR3 length: 14 amino acids. With V trimmed by 1 base and J by 10 bases, 9 bases remained unmatched. CDR3 sequence (DNA): TGTGCCAGCAGCTTAGAGGCACAGGGGAGTGGAGCTTTCTTT. Encoded protein: CASSLEAQGSGAFF.

This clonotype was detected a few times. The chain joins TRBV7-6 to TRBJ2-2, with D uncertain. Looked up from germline, CDR1 is SGHVS and CDR2 is FNYEAQ. Trimming removed 5 bases at V and 1 base at J, with 11 bases between. There are 15 residues in the CDR3. In nucleotides, the CDR3 is TGTGCCAGCAGCCCCCGCCTAATGAACACCGGGGAGCTGTTTTTT. It is translated as CASSPRLMNTGELFF.

This clonotype was recorded a few times. Written as DNA, the CDR3 is TGTGCCAGCAGCTTAGTGAGGGGGGCAATCGGCACAGATACGCAGTATTTT. Translation gives CASSLVRGAIGTDTQYF. The V gene is TRBV7-2, the J gene TRBJ2-3; D may correspond to TRBD1 or TRBD2 (6 bases each). Per the germline V gene, CDR1 is SGHTA and CDR2 is FQGNSA. V lost 1 base and J 1 base, leaving 15 bases between the germline ends. The length of the CDR3 is 17 residues.

This clonotype rates as medium-sized. The J gene is TRBJ1-2, the V gene TRBV29-1, with 7 positions matching TRBD1. The length of the CDR3 is 14 residues. V lost 4 bases, J lost 4 bases, and 9 bases stayed unmatched. From germline, CDR1 is SQVTM and CDR2 ANQGSEA. The CDR3 DNA follows: TGCAGCGTTGTTCATCGACAGGGTGGCTATGGCTACACCTTC. Protein product: CSVVHRQGGYGYTF.

This sequence joins TRBV5-4 and TRBJ2-7; 7 bases line up with TRBD1. The CDR3 sequence is 16 residues long. From germline, CDR1 is SGHNT and CDR2 YYREEE (reference sequence). V trimming: 4 bases; J trimming: 3 bases; junction bases outside the gene matches: 13. The CDR3 sequence is CASSTGQARTIYEQYF. The CDR3 bases are TGTGCCAGCAGCACCGGACAGGCCAGGACCATCTACGAGCAGTACTTC.

The rearrangement joins TRBV19 to TRBJ2-3; D ambiguous. CDR3 length: 12 amino acids. The germline CDR1 and CDR2 sequences are LNHDA and SQIVND (reference sequence). V lost 5 bases, J lost 3 bases, and 6 bases lay in between. CDR3 sequence reads: CASSFGTDTQYF. The CDR3 region has the DNA TGTGCCAGTAGTTTTGGGACAGATACGCAGTATTTT.

This clonotype was picked up a small number of times. V and J are TRBV6-1 and TRBJ2-3, with 10 positions matching TRBD2. Per germline, CDR1 MNHNS and CDR2 SASEGT. Trimming took 5 bases from V and 7 from J; bases not matched to a gene: 9. The CDR3 length is 15 residues. The DNA of the CDR3 is TGTGCCAGCAGTCGGGGGAGGACTAGCGGCTATACGCAGTATTTT. The encoded protein is CASSRGRTSGYTQYF.

This clonotype appeared a few times. The genes are TRBV27 and TRBJ2-1; a weak D match, TRBD2 (6 bases). Deletions cut 6 bases from V and 2 bases from J, with 14 bases between. This CDR3 comprises 15 residues. Germline V gene lookup returns CDR1 MNHEY and CDR2 SMNVEV (reference sequence). The DNA for the CDR3 is TGTGCCAGCAGGCCTCGGGGGATCCCCTACAATGAGCAGTTCTTC. This sequence encodes CASRPRGIPYNEQFF.

The CDR3 region is CASSFGPSSYNEQFF. DNA of the CDR3: TGTGCCAGCAGCTTCGGACCGAGCTCCTACAATGAGCAGTTCTTC. V and J are TRBV7-2 and TRBJ2-1; D unclear. The germline gives CDR1 SGHTA, CDR2 FQGNSA. Trimming removed 3 bases from V and 0 bases from J, with 9 bases in between. CDR3 length equals 15 residues.

The chain has TRBV11-2 and TRBJ2-3; 11 nucleotides line up with TRBD2. The CDR3 is 17 amino acids. CDR1 and CDR2 (germline): SGHAT, FQNNGV. With 1 base clipped from V and 3 bases from J, the junction kept 6 bases outside the gene matches. The CDR3 nucleotides are TGTGCCAGCAGCTTAGTCCCCGGACTAGCGGGTACAGATACGCAGTATTTT. Protein product: CASSLVPGLAGTDTQYF.

The chain combines TRBV10-3 with TRBJ1-4, with 7 bases identical to TRBD1. CDR3 length: 15 residues. Germline values: CDR1 ENHRY, CDR2 SYGVKD. V lost 3 bases to trimming and J lost 3 bases; unmatched junction nucleotides: 4. CDR3 protein: CAISDLGTANEKLFF. The CDR3 DNA follows: TGTGCCATCAGTGATTTAGGGACAGCTAATGAAAAACTGTTTTTT.

The genes are TRBV5-6 and TRBJ2-3; TRBD2 agrees at 9 bases. The V and J ends lost 1 base and 3 bases, in that order; junction bases with no gene match: 9. The CDR3 consists of 17 residues. Germline CDR1 is SGHDT and CDR2 is YYEEEE. CDR3 loop: CASSLFKRGETTDTQYF. The DNA for the CDR3 is TGTGCCAGCAGCTTGTTCAAGCGGGGGGAAACGACAGATACGCAGTATTTT.

The V gene is TRBV7-9, the J gene TRBJ1-4; D remains unclear. Trimming removed 5 bases from V and 8 bases from J, with 9 bases in between. The CDR3 runs 12 residues. Looked up from germline, CDR1 is SEHNR and CDR2 is FQNEAQ (reference sequence). The CDR3: CASSPDIEKLFF. The CDR3 bases are TGTGCCAGCAGCCCAGACATCGAAAAACTGTTTTTT. Filled out from reference TRBV7-9 and TRBJ1-4, the complete variable domain reads DTGVSQNPRHKITKRGQNVTFRCDPISEHNRLYWYRQTLGQGPEFLTYFQNEAQLEKSRLLSDRFSAERPKGSFSTLEIQRTEQGDSAMYLCASSPDIEKLFFGSGTQLSVL.

This chain connects TRBV10-3 to TRBJ2-3; 7 nucleotides line up with TRBD2. CDR1 ENHRY and CDR2 SYGVKD come from the germline V gene. V lost 0 bases to trimming and J lost 5 bases; unmatched junction nucleotides: 11. This CDR3 is 17 amino acids long. The CDR3, as DNA: TGTGCCATCAGTGAGTCAGGCAGCGGGGATTTAGGAGATACGCAGTATTTT. As protein: CAISESGSGDLGDTQYF.

This clonotype was recorded a few times. The chain carries TRBV6-5 and TRBJ1-3; D is perhaps TRBD1 (5 bases). The CDR3 is 15 amino acids. With 2 bases removed from V and 2 bases from J, the gap between germline ends came to 10 bases. The germline V gene has CDR1 MNHEY and CDR2 SVGAGI. The CDR3 protein is CASSYGSGAGNTIYF. The CDR3, as DNA: TGTGCCAGCAGTTACGGTTCGGGGGCTGGAAACACCATATATTTT.

This sequence joins TRBV6-2 or TRBV6-3 and TRBJ2-6, with TRBD2 identical over 9 bases. Germline-derived CDR1 and CDR2 are MNHEY and SVGEGT. The V gene end was trimmed by 11 bases and the J gene end by 4 bases; junction bases not matched to a gene: 3. The CDR3 loop spans 13 amino acids. CDR3 amino acids: CAAGGSGANVLTF. In nucleotides, the CDR3 is TGTGCCGCGGGGGGGTCAGGGGCCAACGTCCTGACTTTC.

This clonotype appeared many times. V is TRBV6-5 and J is TRBJ2-1; D gene unclear. V was shortened by 5 bases and J by 5 bases, with 13 bases between the two germline ends. Germline V CDR1 and CDR2: MNHEY, SVGAGI. This CDR3 has 14 residues. The CDR3 region has the DNA TGTGCCAGCAGTGCTAGGTCCCTCGACAATGAGCAGTTCTTC. Translating gives CASSARSLDNEQFF.

The chain joins TRBV7-9 to TRBJ2-7, with TRBD1 matching over 7 bases. Germline V gene data show CDR1 as SEHNR and CDR2 as FQNEAQ (reference sequence). V trimming: 5 bases; J trimming: 0 bases; junction bases outside the gene matches: 4. The CDR3 runs 14 residues. The CDR3 DNA is TGTGCCAGCAGCAGGGACAGCCACTCCTACGAGCAGTACGTC. This sequence encodes CASSRDSHSYEQYV.

The chain uses TRBV12-3 or TRBV12-4 and TRBJ1-2, with unresolved D. Trimming stripped 3 bases from V and 4 bases from J, with 12 bases between. The CDR3 has 14 amino acids. The CDR3 nucleotides are TGTGCCAGCAGTTTCTGGGGTTCGTCCTATGGCTACACCTTC. As protein: CASSFWGSSYGYTF.

CDR3 protein: CASSLDTGGGYEQYF. CDR3 nucleotides: TGTGCCAGCAGCTTAGATACGGGGGGCGGCTACGAGCAGTACTTC. This chain links TRBV7-6 with TRBJ2-7, with a tentative D call TRBD2 (7 bases). Germline values: CDR1 SGHVS, CDR2 FNYEAQ. CDR3 length: 15 residues. Trimming removed 1 base at V and 3 bases at J, with 13 bases between.

The chain has TRBV20-1 and TRBJ2-1, with TRBD2 identical over 8 bases. Germline lookup yields CDR1 DFQATT and CDR2 SNEGSKA (reference sequence). Trimming cost V 3 bases and J 2 bases; bases outside gene matches: 6. This CDR3 is 15 amino acids long. For the CDR3, the DNA is TGCAGTGCTAGCCCCAAAGCGGGGGCCTACAATGAGCAGTTCTTC. Translation: CSASPKAGAYNEQFF.